This TCR beta chain was sequenced for a study of cytomegalovirus exposure and HLA in healthy donors. Broader study findings: In a later analysis, TCR beta V- and J-gene trimming showed a link to a missense DCLRE1C variant.

With regard to this clone: Its specificity is not known.

Every donor was a healthy person donating bone marrow. The PCR ran on 60 Vbeta and 13 Jbeta primers. TCRdb keeps only in-frame clones here, not all; method: immunoSEQ multiplex PCR. Here the sample table reports about 60,000 clones. The clonotype was recovered from a young woman in good health and CMV-seronegative. The source material was PBMCs.

As DNA, the CDR3 is TGTGCCAGCAGCTTGCGGGACAGGGGTTACGAGCAGTACTTC. Translating gives CASSLRDRGYEQYF. The chain is built from TRBV5-4 and TRBJ2-7; 10 bases are a match to TRBD1. Per germline, CDR1 SGHNT and CDR2 YYREEE (reference sequence). The V gene end was trimmed by 1 base and the J gene end by 4 bases; junction bases not matched to a gene: 2. The CDR3 loop spans 14 amino acids.